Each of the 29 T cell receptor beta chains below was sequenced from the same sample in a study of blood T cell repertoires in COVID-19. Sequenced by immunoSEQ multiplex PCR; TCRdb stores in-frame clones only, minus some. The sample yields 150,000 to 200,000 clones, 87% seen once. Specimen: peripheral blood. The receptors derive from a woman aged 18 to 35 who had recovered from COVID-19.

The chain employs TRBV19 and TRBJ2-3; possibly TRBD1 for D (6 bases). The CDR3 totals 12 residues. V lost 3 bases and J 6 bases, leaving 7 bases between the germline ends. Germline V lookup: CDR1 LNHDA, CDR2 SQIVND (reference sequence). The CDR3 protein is CASSMGADTQYF. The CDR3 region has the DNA TGTGCCAGTAGTATGGGGGCCGATACGCAGTATTTT.

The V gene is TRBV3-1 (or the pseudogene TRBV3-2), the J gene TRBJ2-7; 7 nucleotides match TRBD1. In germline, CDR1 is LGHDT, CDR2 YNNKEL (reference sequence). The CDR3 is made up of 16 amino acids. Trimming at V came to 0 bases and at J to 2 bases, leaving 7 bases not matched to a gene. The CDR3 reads CASSQDRGTATYEQYV. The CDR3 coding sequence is TGTGCCAGCAGCCAAGATAGGGGGACAGCCACCTACGAGCAGTACGTC.

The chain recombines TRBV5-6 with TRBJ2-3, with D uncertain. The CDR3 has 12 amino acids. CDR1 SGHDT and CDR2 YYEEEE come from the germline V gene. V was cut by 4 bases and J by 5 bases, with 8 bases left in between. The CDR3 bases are TGTGCCAGCAGCCCGGTTGGAGATACGCAGTATTTT. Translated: CASSPVGDTQYF.

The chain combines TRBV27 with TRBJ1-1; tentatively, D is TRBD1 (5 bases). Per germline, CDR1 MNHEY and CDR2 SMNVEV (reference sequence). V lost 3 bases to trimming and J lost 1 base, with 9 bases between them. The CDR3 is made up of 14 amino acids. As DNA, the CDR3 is TGTGCCAGCAGTTTCGGGACTGCGAACACTGAAGCTTTCTTT. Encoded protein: CASSFGTANTEAFF.

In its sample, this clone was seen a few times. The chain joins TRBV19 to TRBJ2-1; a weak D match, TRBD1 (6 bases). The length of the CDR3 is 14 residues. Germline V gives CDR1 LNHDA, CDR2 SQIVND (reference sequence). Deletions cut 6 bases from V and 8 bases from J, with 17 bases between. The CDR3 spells CASRPLQGTDEQFF. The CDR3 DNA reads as TGTGCCAGTAGACCATTACAGGGTACGGATGAGCAGTTCTTC. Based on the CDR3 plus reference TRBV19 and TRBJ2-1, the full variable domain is DGGITQSPKYLFRKEGQNVTLSCEQNLNHDAMYWYRQDPGQGLRLIYYSQIVNDFQKGDIAEGYSVSREKKESFPLTVTSAQKNPTAFYLCASRPLQGTDEQFFGPGTRLTVL.

CDR3 amino acids: CASSLGGGRANYNEQFF. The CDR3 nucleotides read TGTGCCAGCAGCTTAGGGGGCGGGAGGGCTAACTACAATGAGCAGTTCTTC. V and J are TRBV7-9 and TRBJ2-1; 9 positions agree with TRBD2. The CDR3 runs 17 residues. With V trimmed by 1 base and J by 3 bases, 7 bases remained unmatched. Germline lookup yields CDR1 SEHNR and CDR2 FQNEAQ (reference sequence).

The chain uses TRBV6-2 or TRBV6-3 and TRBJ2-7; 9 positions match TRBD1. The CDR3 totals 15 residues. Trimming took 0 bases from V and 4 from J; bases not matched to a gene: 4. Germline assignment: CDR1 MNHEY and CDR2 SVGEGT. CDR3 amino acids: CASSYSNRGRYEQYV. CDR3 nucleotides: TGTGCCAGCAGTTACTCGAACAGGGGGCGATACGAGCAGTACGTC.

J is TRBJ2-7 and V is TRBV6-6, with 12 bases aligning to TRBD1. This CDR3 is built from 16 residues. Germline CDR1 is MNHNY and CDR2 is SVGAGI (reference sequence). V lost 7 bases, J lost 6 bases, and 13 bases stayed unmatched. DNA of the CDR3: TGTGCCAGCAACGCTGGAGAGGGACAGGGGGCGGGCGAGCAGTACGTC. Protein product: CASNAGEGQGAGEQYV.

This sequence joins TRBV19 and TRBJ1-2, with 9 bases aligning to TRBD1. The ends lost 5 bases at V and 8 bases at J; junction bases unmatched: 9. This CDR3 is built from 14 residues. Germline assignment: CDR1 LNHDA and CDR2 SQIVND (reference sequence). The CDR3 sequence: CASSLSGQGAGYTF. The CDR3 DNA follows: TGTGCCAGTAGTTTGTCGGGACAGGGCGCGGGCTACACCTTC.

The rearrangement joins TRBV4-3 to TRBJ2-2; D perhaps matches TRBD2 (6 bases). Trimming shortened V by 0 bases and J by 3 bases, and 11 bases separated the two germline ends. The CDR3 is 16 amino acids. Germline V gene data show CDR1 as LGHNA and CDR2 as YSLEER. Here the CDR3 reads CASSQDRGWDTGELFF. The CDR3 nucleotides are TGCGCCAGCAGCCAAGATCGGGGGTGGGACACCGGGGAGCTGTTTTTT.

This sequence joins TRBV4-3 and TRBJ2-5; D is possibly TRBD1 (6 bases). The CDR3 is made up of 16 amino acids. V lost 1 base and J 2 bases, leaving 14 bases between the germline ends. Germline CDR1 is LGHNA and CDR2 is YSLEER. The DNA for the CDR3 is TGCGCCAGCAGCCAAGGATTCCAGGGGCCGCAAGAGACCCAGTACTTC. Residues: CASSQGFQGPQETQYF.

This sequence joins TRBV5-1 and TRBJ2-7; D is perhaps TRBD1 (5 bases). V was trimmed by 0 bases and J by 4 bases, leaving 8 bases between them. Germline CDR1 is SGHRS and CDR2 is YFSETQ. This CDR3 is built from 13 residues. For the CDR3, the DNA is TGCGCCAGCAGCTTGGGGACAAATTACGAGCAGTACTTC. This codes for CASSLGTNYEQYF.

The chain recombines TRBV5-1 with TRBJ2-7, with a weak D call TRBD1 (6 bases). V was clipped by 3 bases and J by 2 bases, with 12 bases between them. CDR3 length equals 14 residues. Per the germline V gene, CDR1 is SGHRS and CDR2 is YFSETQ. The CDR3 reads CASSSSTGTYEQYF. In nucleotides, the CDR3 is TGCGCCAGCAGCTCCTCGACAGGAACCTACGAGCAGTACTTC.

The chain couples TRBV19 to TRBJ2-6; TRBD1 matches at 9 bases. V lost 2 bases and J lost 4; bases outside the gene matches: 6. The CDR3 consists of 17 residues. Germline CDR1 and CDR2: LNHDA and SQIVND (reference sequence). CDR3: CASSINRGQGGANVLTF. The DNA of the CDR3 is TGTGCCAGTAGTATAAACAGGGGGCAGGGCGGGGCCAACGTCCTGACTTTC.

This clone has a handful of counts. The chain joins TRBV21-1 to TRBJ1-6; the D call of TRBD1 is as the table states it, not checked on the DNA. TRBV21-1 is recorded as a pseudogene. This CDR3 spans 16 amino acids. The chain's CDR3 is CASSTVGSGKDSPLHF. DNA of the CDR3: TGTGCCAGCAGCACTGTAGGGTCAGGGAAAGATTCACCCCTCCACTTT.

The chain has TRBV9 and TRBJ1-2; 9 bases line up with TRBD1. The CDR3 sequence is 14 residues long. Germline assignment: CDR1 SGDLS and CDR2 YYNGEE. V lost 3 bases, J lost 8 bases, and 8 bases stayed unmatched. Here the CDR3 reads CASSGTTGGIGYTF. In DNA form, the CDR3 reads TGTGCCAGCAGCGGAACAACAGGGGGCATAGGCTACACCTTC.

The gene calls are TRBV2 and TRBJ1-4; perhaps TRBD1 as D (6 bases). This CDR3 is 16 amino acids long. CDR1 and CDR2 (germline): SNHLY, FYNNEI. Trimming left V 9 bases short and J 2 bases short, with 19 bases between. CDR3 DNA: TGTGCCAGTGCGGGGGGCCCAGGAGACACTAATGAAAAACTGTTTTTT. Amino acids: CASAGGPGDTNEKLFF.

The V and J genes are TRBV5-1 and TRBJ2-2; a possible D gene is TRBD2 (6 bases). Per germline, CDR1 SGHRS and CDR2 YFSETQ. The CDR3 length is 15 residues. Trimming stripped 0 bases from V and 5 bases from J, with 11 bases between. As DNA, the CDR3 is TGCGCCAGCAGCTTGGCCGGGGGTCGGACCGGGGAGCTGTTTTTT. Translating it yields CASSLAGGRTGELFF.

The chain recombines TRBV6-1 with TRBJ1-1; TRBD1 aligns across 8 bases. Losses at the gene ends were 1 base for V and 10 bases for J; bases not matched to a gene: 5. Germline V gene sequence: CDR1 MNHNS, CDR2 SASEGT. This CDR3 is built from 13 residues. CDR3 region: CASSEVPDRGAFF. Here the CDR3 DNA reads TGTGCCAGCAGTGAAGTTCCAGACAGGGGAGCTTTCTTT.

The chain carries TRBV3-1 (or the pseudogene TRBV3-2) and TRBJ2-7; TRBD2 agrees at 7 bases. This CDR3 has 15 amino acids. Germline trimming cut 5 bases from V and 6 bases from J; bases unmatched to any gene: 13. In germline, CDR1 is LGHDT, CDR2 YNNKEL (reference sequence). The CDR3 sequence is CASSKPSGNSPEQYF. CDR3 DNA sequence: TGTGCCAGCAGCAAACCTAGCGGTAACTCTCCCGAGCAGTACTTC.

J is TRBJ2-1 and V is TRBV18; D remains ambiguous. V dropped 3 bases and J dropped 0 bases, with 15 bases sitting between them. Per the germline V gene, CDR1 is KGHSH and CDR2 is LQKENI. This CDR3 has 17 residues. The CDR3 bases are TGTGCCAGCTCACCTGATCTTATCGCGGACTCCTACAATGAGCAGTTCTTC. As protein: CASSPDLIADSYNEQFF.

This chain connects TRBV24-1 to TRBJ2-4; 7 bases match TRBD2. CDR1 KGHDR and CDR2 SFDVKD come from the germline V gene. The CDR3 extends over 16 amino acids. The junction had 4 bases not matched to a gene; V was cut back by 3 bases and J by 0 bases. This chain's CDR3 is CATSDGVAGAKNIQYF. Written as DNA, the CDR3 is TGTGCCACCAGTGATGGGGTAGCGGGAGCCAAAAACATTCAGTACTTC.

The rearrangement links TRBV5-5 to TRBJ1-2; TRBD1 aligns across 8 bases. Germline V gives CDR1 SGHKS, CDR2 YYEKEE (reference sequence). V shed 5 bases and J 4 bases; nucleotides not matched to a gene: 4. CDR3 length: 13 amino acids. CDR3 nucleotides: TGTGCCAGCAGACCGACAGGGGTCTATGGCTACACCTTC. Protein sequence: CASRPTGVYGYTF.

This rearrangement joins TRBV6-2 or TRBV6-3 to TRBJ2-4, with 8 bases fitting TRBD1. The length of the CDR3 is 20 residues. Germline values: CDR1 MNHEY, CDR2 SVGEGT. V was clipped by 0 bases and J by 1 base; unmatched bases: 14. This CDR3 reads CASSYSISGTGSWAKNIQYF. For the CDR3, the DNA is TGTGCCAGCAGTTACTCCATAAGTGGGACAGGCAGTTGGGCCAAAAACATTCAGTACTTC.

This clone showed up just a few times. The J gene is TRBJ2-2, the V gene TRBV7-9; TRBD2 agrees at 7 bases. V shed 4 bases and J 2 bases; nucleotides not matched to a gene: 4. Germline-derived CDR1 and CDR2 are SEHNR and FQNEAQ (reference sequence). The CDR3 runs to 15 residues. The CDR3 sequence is CASSSSGVNTGELFF. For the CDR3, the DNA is TGTGCCAGCAGCTCCAGCGGGGTTAACACCGGGGAGCTGTTTTTT.

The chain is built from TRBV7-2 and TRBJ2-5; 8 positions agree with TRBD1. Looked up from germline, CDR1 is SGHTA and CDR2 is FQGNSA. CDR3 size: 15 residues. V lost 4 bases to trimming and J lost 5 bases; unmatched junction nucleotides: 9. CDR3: CASSWPGQGQETQYF. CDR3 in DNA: TGTGCCAGCAGCTGGCCAGGACAGGGCCAGGAGACCCAGTACTTC.

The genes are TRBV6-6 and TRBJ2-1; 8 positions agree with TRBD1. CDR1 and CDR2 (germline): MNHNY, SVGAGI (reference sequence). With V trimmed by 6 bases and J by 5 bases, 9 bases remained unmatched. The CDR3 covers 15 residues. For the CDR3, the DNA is TGTGCCAGCAGCTCAATCAGGGGGCGAGACAATGAGCAGTTCTTC. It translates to CASSSIRGRDNEQFF.

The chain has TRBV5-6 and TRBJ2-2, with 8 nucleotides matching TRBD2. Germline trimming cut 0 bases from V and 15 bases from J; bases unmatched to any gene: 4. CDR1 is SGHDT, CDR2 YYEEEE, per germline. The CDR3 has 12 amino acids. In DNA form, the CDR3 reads TGTGCCAGCAGCTTGGGGACTAGCAGGATGTTTTTT. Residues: CASSLGTSRMFF.

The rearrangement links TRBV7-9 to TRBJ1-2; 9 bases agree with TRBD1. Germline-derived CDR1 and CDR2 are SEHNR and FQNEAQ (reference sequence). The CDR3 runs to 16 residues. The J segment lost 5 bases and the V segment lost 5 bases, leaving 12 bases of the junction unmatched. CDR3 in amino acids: CASSLGQGPHWYGYTF. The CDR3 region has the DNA TGTGCCAGCAGCCTAGGACAGGGGCCCCATTGGTATGGCTACACCTTC.